This TCR beta chain derives from a study of blood T cell repertoires in COVID-19. Study in general: The United States, Italy and Spain supplied acute and convalescent COVID-19 samples. T cells, B-cell-depleted T cells, or PBMCs provided the cDNA or gDNA that served as material.

Per the germline V gene, CDR1 is MNHEY and CDR2 is SMNVEV (reference sequence). The CDR3 length is 13 residues. V lost 6 bases and J lost 4, with 7 bases in between. Original methodology: It was from reference gene primer amplification that nucleated cell counts were estimated. Here immunoSEQ multiplex PCR was the method, and the copy in TCRdb shows in-frame clones only, minus some. That table furnishes V, J and clone size, whereas the DNA furnished D and trimming. The sample shows about 74,000 clones, under 95% of them seen only once. The sequenced sample was peripheral blood. This clonotype originated in a man between 50 and 59 years old with acute or convalescent COVID-19. V is TRBV27 and J is TRBJ2-6, with D unresolved. The CDR3 spells CASRPMGANVLTF. CDR3 sequence (DNA): TGTGCCAGCAGGCCTATGGGGGCCAACGTCCTGACTTTC.